Given below is one T cell receptor beta chain in context. Its antigen is still unknown. The data originate from a study of response to subunit inactivated influenza vaccine. TCRdb redid the calling of the RT-PCR reads with MiXCR, one entry per CDR3 protein. The data contain hundreds of thousands of distinct CDR3 sequences, less than 8% of them singletons. Study-wide points: Authors suggested each seasonal flu vaccination may recruit only limited numbers of new T cells.

Germline CDR1 and CDR2: SQVTM and ANQGSEA. Trimming took off 7 bases at V and 4 bases at J, with 16 bases between the two ends. This CDR3 has 13 amino acids. This TCR derives from a man between 50 and 69 years old who received an inactivated influenza vaccine. V gene TRBV29-1 combines with J gene TRBJ2-5, with D unclear. The sample in question was PBMCs from blood, obtained less than 30 months after vaccination. The CDR3, as DNA: TGCAGCGCCGTGGGAAGGGTACCAGAGACCCAGTACTTC. It codes for CSAVGRVPETQYF.